This T cell receptor (beta chain) was documented in a study of response to subunit inactivated influenza vaccine. TCRdb redid the calling of the RT-PCR reads with MiXCR, one entry per CDR3 protein. The data contain just under 550,000 distinct CDR3 sequences, roughly 25% of them singletons. This CDR3 contains 16 residues. Trimming pared 4 bases from V and 4 bases from J, leaving 18 bases between. Germline loops: CDR1 SGHRS, CDR2 YFSETQ. The data were also submitted as part of a second study, on T cells expressing NK-cell markers. This second report adds: Making the TCR beta cDNA relied on 5'RACE template switching with UMIs. According to the study, TCR beta repertoires originated from sorted CD3+CD56+NKG2C+, CD3+CD56+NKG2C- and CD3+CD56-NKG2C+ T cells. A handful of donors showed these clonotypes also leading the CD3+CD56-NKG2C+ fraction. Whether the expanded NKG2C+ T cell clones recognized HCMV remained unclear.

This TCR came from a man aged 45-65 years who received an inactivated influenza vaccine. This sequence joins TRBV5-1 and TRBJ2-1; D tentatively reads TRBD1 or TRBD2 (7 bases each). The input for sequencing was CD4+ T cells sorted from PBMCs, taken 11 to 12 days after vaccination. The chain's CDR3 is CASSPGGRDSYNEQFF. Written as DNA, the CDR3 is TGCGCCAGCAGCCCGGGAGGTAGGGACAGTTACAATGAGCAGTTCTTC.